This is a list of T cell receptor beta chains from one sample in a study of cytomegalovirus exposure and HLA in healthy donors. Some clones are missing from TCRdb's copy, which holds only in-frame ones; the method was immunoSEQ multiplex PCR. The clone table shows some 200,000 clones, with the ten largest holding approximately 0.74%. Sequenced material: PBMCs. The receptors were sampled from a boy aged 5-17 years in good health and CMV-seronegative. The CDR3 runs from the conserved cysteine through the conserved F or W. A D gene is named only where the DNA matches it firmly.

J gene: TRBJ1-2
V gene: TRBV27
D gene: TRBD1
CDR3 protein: CASSLSTGDGYTF
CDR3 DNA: TGTGCCAGCAGTTTATCCACAGGGGACGGCTACACCTTC

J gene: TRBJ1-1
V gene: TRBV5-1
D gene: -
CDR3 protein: CASSLGGFTEAFF
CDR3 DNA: TGCGCCAGCAGCTTGGGAGGGTTCACTGAAGCTTTCTTT

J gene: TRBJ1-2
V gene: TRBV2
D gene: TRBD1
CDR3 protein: CASSRRDRIDGYTF
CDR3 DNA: TGTGCCAGCAGTCGTCGGGACAGGATTGATGGCTACACCTTC

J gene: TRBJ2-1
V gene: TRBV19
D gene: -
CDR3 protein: CASSIYYEYDEQFF
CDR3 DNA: TGTGCCAGTAGTATTTACTATGAATATGATGAGCAGTTCTTC

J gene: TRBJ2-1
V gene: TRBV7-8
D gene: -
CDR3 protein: CASSPQGGEQFF
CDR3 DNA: TGTGCCAGCAGCCCACAGGGCGGTGAGCAGTTCTTC

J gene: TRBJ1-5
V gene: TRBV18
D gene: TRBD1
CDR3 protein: CASSPGTGVYQPQHF
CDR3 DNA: TGTGCCAGCTCACCAGGGACAGGGGTATACCAGCCCCAGCATTTT

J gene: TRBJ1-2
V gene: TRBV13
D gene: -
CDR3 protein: CASSSGVGNRIGRGGYTF
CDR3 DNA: TGTGCCAGCAGCTCGGGGGTAGGAAACAGGATCGGGCGGGGTGGCTACACCTTC

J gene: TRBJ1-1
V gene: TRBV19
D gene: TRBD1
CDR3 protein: CASSLDRDTEAFF
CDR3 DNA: TGTGCCAGTAGCTTAGACAGGGACACTGAAGCTTTCTTT

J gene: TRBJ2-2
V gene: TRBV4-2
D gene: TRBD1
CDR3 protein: CASSRVGQGAETGELFF
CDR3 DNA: TGTGCCAGCAGCCGGGTGGGACAGGGGGCAGAAACCGGGGAGCTGTTTTTT

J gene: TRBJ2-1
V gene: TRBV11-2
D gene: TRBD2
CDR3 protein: CASSLTSTGGHNEQFF
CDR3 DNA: TGTGCCAGCAGCTTGACCTCGACGGGGGGGCACAATGAGCAGTTCTTC

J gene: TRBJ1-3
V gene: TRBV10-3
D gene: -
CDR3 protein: CAISESGPGGGNTIYF
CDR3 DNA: TGTGCCATCAGTGAGTCGGGTCCGGGAGGTGGAAACACCATATATTTT

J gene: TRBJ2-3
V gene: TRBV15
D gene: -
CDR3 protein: CATSTREDTQYF
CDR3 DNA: TGTGCCACCAGCACCCGAGAAGATACGCAGTATTTT

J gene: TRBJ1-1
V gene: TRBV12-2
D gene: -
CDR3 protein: CASRSERGSEAFF
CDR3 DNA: TGTGCAAGTCGCTCCGAACGAGGCTCTGAAGCTTTCTTT

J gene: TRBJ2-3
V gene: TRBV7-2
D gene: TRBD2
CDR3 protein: CASSPRGLAGLTDTQYF
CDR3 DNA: TGTGCCAGCAGCCCTCGGGGACTAGCGGGTCTCACAGATACGCAGTATTTT

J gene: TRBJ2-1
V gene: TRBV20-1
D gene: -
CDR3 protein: CSARAGNEQFF
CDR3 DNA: TGCAGTGCTAGGGCAGGGAATGAGCAGTTCTTC

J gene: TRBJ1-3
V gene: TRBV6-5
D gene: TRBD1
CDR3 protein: CASRTGGSGNTIYF
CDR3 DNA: TGTGCCAGCAGAACAGGGGGCTCTGGAAACACCATATATTTT

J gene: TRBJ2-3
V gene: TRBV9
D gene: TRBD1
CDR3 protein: CASSATGADTQYF
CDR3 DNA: TGTGCCAGCAGCGCGACAGGGGCAGATACGCAGTATTTT

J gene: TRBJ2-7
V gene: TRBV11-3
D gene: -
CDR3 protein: CASSPWSGSYEQYF
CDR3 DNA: TGTGCCAGCAGCCCCTGGAGCGGCTCCTACGAGCAGTACTTC

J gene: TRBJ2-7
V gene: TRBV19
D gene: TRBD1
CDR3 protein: CASSIPLPRDRATYEQYF
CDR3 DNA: TGTGCCAGTAGTATTCCCCTTCCCCGGGACAGGGCAACCTACGAGCAGTACTTC

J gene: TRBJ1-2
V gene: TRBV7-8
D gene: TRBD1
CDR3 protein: CASSAKGAGPPSGYTF
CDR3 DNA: TGTGCCAGCAGCGCCAAGGGGGCGGGGCCTCCTTCTGGCTACACCTTC

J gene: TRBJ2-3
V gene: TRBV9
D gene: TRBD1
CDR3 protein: CASSVDRGGRNTQYF
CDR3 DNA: TGTGCCAGCAGCGTCGACAGGGGTGGACGGAATACGCAGTATTTT

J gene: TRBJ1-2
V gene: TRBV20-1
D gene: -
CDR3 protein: CSAGPHDGYTF
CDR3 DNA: TGCAGTGCTGGGCCCCACGATGGCTACACCTTC

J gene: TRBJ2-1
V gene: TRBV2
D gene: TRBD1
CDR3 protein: CASSWTGVDNEQFF
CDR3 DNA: TGTGCCAGCAGTTGGACAGGGGTCGACAATGAGCAGTTCTTC

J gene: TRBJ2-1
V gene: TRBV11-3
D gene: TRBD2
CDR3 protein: CASSLRYSAGGNEQFF
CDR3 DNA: TGTGCCAGCAGCTTAAGGTATTCAGCGGGGGGCAATGAGCAGTTCTTC

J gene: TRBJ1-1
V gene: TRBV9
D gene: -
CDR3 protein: CASSGTGGTEAFF
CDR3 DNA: TGTGCCAGCAGCGGGACTGGTGGCACTGAAGCTTTCTTT

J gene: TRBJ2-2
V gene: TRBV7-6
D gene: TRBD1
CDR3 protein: CASSQTGFGGELFF
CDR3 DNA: TGTGCCAGCAGCCAGACAGGGTTCGGCGGGGAGCTGTTTTTT

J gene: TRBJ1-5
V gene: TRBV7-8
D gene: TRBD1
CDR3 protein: CASSPRGGDQPQHF
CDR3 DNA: TGTGCCAGCAGCCCCCGAGGGGGCGATCAGCCCCAGCATTTT

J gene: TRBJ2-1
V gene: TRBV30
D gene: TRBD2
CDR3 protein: CAWSLRSGGYNEQFF
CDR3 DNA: TGTGCCTGGAGTCTTAGGAGCGGGGGTTACAATGAGCAGTTCTTC

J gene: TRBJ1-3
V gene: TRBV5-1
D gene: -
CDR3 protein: CASSLDPPDTGNTIYF
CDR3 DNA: TGCGCCAGCAGCTTGGACCCTCCCGACACTGGAAACACCATATATTTT

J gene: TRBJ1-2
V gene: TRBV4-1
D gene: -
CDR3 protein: CASSQRQVGEGDGYTF
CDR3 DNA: TGCGCCAGCAGCCAGCGACAGGTCGGGGAGGGGGATGGCTACACCTTC